This T cell receptor (beta chain) comes out of a study of blood T cell repertoires in COVID-19 (dated by TCRdb to 2018 to 2020). About the investigation overall: Collaborator samples came from the United States, Italy and Spain and covered acute and convalescent phases of COVID-19. Sample metadata almost always included a de-identified subject ID, COVID-19 status, age in years and sex. Samples were obtained from the ongoing ImmuneRACE study (first 160 participants) and from 1,000 to 1,500 subjects provided by 6 global collaborators. Subjects who had been exposed to COVID-19, were actively infected with it, or had recovered from it provided the deeply sampled blood TCRbeta repertoires that made up the dataset. The material from the prospective study consisted of cDNA or gDNA derived from T cells, B-cell-depleted T cells, or PBMCs. Where available, HLA class I and class II types were taken from metadata supplied by the sample provider and were not determined by assay-based typing. A freely available public database, intended as a resource for researchers studying the immune response to SARS-CoV-2, is where the repertoires were released.

The CDR3, from cysteine to phenylalanine, totals 15 residues. The kept DNA is CDR3 alone, 45 bases in frame from the first base. Trimmed from V: 5 bases; trimmed from J: 0 bases; junction bases lacking a gene match: 4. CDR1 is given as LNHDA and CDR2 as SQIVND, both from the germline V gene (reference sequence). General study outcomes and caveats: How much clinical and demographic metadata was included differed by source and by participant, and the metadata was provided uncurated.

Another Seattle source contributed samples from volunteer blood donors who had recovered from COVID-19. Each collaborating institution followed its own protocols to collect whole blood in K2EDTA tubes. For TCRbeta analysis, collaborators shipped samples in one of three forms: frozen whole blood, isolated PBMCs, or DNA extracted from either of those sample types. TCRbeta CDR3 regions were amplified from genomic DNA by means of the immunoSEQ Assay, a bias-controlled multiplex PCR. The paper's processing steps were these. The number of nucleated cells in each sample was estimated by amplification of reference gene primers within the assay. Sequence reads were collapsed and filtered to measure the absolute abundance of every unique TCRbeta CDR3 rearrangement. For each sample, productive Simpson clonality was calculated as the square root of Simpson's diversity index over productive rearrangements. TCRdb's version of the immuneACCESS table is confined to in-frame rearrangements and falls short of the full clone set. An unresolved V gene accounts for under half of the shortfall where checked; the remainder is of unknown origin. V and J calls and clone size are given by that table; D and trimming were obtained from the DNA. The table for this sample lists approximately 260,000 clones; roughly 80% of them were counted only once. Of the sample, about 4.5% falls within the top ten clones.

To note about this clone: Its antigen is currently not known. No base qualities exist here, and no much larger clone lies one base off it.

The sequencing input was peripheral blood. The origin of this receptor is a man between 60 and 75 years old who had recovered from COVID-19. The sequence is built from TRBV19 and TRBJ2-7; TRBD2 fits 10 bases in the junction. This receptor has the CDR3 CASSPRTSGSYEQYF. The nucleotide sequence reads TGTGCCAGTAGTCCTAGGACTAGCGGCTCCTACGAGCAGTACTTC.